The clone carrying this T cell receptor (beta chain) was observed a few times. Repertoires were generated with immunoSEQ multiplex PCR, while TCRdb's copy carries only in-frame clones and drops some. The profile shows about 24,000 clones, approximately 89% of them singletons. These data originate in a study of glioma-infiltrating T cells after dendritic cell vaccination. Time point: after dendritic cell vaccination, including at tumor progression/relapse. The specimen was blood, collected after dendritic cell vaccination. The TCR sequence derives from a human donor with glioblastoma.

This chain's CDR3 is CASSPDRPGGGYTF. The CDR3, as DNA: TGTGCCAGCAGCCCTGACAGACCGGGGGGGGGCTACACCTTC. The chain couples TRBV6-5 to TRBJ1-2; possible D gene TRBD1, 5 bases. With 6 bases removed from V and 8 bases from J, the gap between germline ends came to 19 bases. This CDR3 is built from 14 residues. Germline CDR1 and CDR2: MNHEY and SVGAGI.